The clone carrying this T cell receptor beta chain came up a few times. Its antigen is not known. The second PCR ran about 6 to 12 cycles with a sample-barcoded 5' primer and J-beta primers. CDR3-containing paired-end reads numbering at least 2.5 million came from each sample. TCRdb used MiXCR to reprocess the 5' RACE reads, holding one entry per CDR3 protein. The sample has over 1,500,000 distinct CDR3 sequences, roughly 50% seen once. The data derive from a study of blood T cells in healthy people across ages. Every sample gave at least 5 micrograms of total RNA when it was extracted. CDR1 and CDR2 from the germline V gene are SEHNR and FQNEAQ (reference sequence). Trimming cost V 5 bases and J 13 bases; bases outside gene matches: 7. The CDR3 is made up of 12 amino acids. Study-level points and caveats: Unsorted PBMC input precluded a conclusive naive versus antigen-experienced comparison. In long-lived donors, naive CD4+ cell counts and diversity exceeded those of aged donors.

This TCR was sampled from a woman between 35 and 50 years old in good health. The V and J genes are TRBV7-9 and TRBJ1-2; 10 nucleotides align to TRBD1. Sequenced input: blood. The CDR3 DNA reads as TGTGCCAGCAGCCGGGACAGGGGCCTTTTCACCTTC. This sequence encodes CASSRDRGLFTF. Full variable domain (remainder filled in from reference TRBV7-9 and TRBJ1-2): DTGVSQNPRHKITKRGQNVTFRCDPISEHNRLYWYRQTLGQGPEFLTYFQNEAQLEKSRLLSDRFSAERPKGSFSTLEIQRTEQGDSAMYLCASSRDRGLFTFGSGTRLTVV.